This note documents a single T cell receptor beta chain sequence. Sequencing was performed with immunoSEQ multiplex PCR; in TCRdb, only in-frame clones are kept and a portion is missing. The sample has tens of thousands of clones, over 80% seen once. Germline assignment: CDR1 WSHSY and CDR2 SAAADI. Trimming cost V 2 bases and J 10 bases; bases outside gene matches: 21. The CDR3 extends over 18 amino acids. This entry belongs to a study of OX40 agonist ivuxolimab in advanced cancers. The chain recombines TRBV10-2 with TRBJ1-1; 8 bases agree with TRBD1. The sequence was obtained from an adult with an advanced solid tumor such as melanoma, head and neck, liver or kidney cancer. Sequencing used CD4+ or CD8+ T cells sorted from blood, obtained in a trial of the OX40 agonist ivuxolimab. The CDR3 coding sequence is TGCGCCAGCAGTGAGGGCAGGGGGCCCGGACAGTTTTCGGACCGAGCTTTCTTT. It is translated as CASSEGRGPGQFSDRAFF.